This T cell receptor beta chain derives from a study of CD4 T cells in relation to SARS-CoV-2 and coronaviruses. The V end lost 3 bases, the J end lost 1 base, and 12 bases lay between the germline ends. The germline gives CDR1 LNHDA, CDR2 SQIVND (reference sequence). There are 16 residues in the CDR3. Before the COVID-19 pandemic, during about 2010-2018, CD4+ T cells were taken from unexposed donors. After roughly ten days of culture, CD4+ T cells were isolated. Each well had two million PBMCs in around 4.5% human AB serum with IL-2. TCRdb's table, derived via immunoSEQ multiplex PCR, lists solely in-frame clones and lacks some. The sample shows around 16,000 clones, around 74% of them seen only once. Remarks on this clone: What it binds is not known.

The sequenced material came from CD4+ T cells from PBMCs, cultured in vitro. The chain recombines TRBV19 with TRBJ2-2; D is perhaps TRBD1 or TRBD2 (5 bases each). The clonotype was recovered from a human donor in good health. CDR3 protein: CASSMYAGRNTGELFF. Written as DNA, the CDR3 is TGTGCCAGTAGTATGTACGCAGGGAGGAACACCGGGGAGCTGTTTTTT. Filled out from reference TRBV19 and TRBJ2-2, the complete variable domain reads DGGITQSPKYLFRKEGQNVTLSCEQNLNHDAMYWYRQDPGQGLRLIYYSQIVNDFQKGDIAEGYSVSREKKESFPLTVTSAQKNPTAFYLCASSMYAGRNTGELFFGEGSRLTVL.